This TCR beta chain derives from a study of blood T cell repertoires in COVID-19. The germline CDR1 and CDR2 sequences are SEHNR and FQNEAQ (reference sequence). V lost 4 bases, J lost 6 bases, and 6 bases stayed unmatched. The CDR3 spans 15 residues. Here immunoSEQ multiplex PCR was the method, and the copy in TCRdb shows in-frame clones only, minus some. Of just over 250,000 clones listed, about 88% are singletons. The receptor was isolated from a man in his 60s who had recovered from COVID-19. This chain connects TRBV7-9 to TRBJ1-5, with 10 bases that match TRBD1. Sequenced material: peripheral blood. CDR3 in amino acids: CASSSGTGDAQPQHF. The CDR3 region has the DNA TGTGCCAGCAGCTCCGGGACAGGGGATGCTCAGCCCCAGCATTTT.